A selection of T cell receptor beta chains follows, all from one sample in a study of technical replicates of blood from a handful of donors. Using immunoSEQ multiplex PCR, the repertoire was profiled, and TCRdb retains in-frame clones only, with some absent. The data contain about 83,000 clones, about 92% of them singletons. Sequences were obtained from T cells isolated from PBMCs. All receptors come from a human donor in good health. Both conserved end residues are part of each CDR3. D genes are given only for firm matches. Clone size is stated in some rows and not others, as once, few, many or a class when expanded.

CDR3aa: CASSIPGQGNEKLFF; CDR3nt: TGTGCCAGCAGCATACCGGGACAGGGCAATGAAAAACTGTTTTTT; v_gene: TRBV7-9; d_gene: TRBD1; abundance: .; j_gene: TRBJ1-4
CDR3aa: CATSRDFGTIYEQYF; CDR3nt: TGTGCCACCAGCAGAGATTTTGGGACTATATACGAGCAGTACTTC; v_gene: TRBV15; d_gene: TRBD2; abundance: once; j_gene: TRBJ2-7
CDR3aa: CASSTAGQFTEAFF; CDR3nt: TGTGCCAGCAGTACGGCGGGACAGTTCACTGAAGCTTTCTTT; v_gene: TRBV28; d_gene: TRBD1; abundance: .; j_gene: TRBJ1-1
CDR3aa: CASSFLASSYNEQFF; CDR3nt: TGCGCCAGCAGCTTCCTAGCGAGCTCCTACAATGAGCAGTTCTTC; v_gene: TRBV5-1; d_gene: .; abundance: .; j_gene: TRBJ2-1
CDR3aa: CASSPRGTSTNTEAFF; CDR3nt: TGTGCCAGCAGCCCCCGAGGGACTTCAACGAACACTGAAGCTTTCTTT; v_gene: TRBV5-8; d_gene: .; abundance: few; j_gene: TRBJ1-1
CDR3aa: CASSFDRVDGYTF; CDR3nt: TGTGCCAGCAGCTTCGACAGGGTGGATGGCTACACCTTC; v_gene: TRBV13; d_gene: TRBD1; abundance: .; j_gene: TRBJ1-2
CDR3aa: CASSIGPGAVYEQYF; CDR3nt: TGTGCCAGTAGTATAGGACCAGGGGCGGTTTACGAGCAGTACTTC; v_gene: TRBV19; d_gene: .; abundance: .; j_gene: TRBJ2-7
CDR3aa: CASSFGSGEHEQFF; CDR3nt: TGTGCCAGCAGCTTTGGCAGTGGGGAGCATGAGCAGTTCTTC; v_gene: TRBV5-7; d_gene: .; abundance: .; j_gene: TRBJ2-1
CDR3aa: CASSEQGFGELFF; CDR3nt: TGTGCCAGCAGTGAACAGGGCTTTGGGGAGCTGTTTTTT; v_gene: TRBV6-1; d_gene: .; abundance: .; j_gene: TRBJ2-2
CDR3aa: CASSLARLADSYNEQFF; CDR3nt: TGTGCCAGCAGCTTAGCAAGGCTAGCGGACTCCTACAATGAGCAGTTCTTC; v_gene: TRBV7-9; d_gene: TRBD2; abundance: .; j_gene: TRBJ2-1
CDR3aa: CASSVGQGGQPQHF; CDR3nt: TGTGCCAGCAGCGTCGGACAGGGCGGTCAGCCCCAGCATTTT; v_gene: TRBV2; d_gene: TRBD1; abundance: once; j_gene: TRBJ1-5
CDR3aa: CASSVDRAGYTF; CDR3nt: TGTGCCAGTAGTGTGGACAGGGCAGGCTACACCTTC; v_gene: TRBV19; d_gene: TRBD1; abundance: .; j_gene: TRBJ1-2
CDR3aa: CASSRDRGWYEQYF; CDR3nt: TGTGCCAGCAGCAGGGACAGGGGCTGGTACGAGCAGTACTTC; v_gene: TRBV7-6; d_gene: TRBD1; abundance: .; j_gene: TRBJ2-7
CDR3aa: CASSAPPIGHLDYYEQYF; CDR3nt: TGTGCCAGCAGCGCCCCCCCCATCGGACACCTGGATTACTACGAGCAGTACTTC; v_gene: TRBV11-3; d_gene: .; abundance: .; j_gene: TRBJ2-7
CDR3aa: CAWISFQGNTEAFF; CDR3nt: TGTGCCTGGATATCTTTTCAGGGGAACACTGAAGCTTTCTTT; v_gene: TRBV30; d_gene: .; abundance: few; j_gene: TRBJ1-1
CDR3aa: CASSYGGVAEDNEQFF; CDR3nt: TGTGCCAGCAGTTACGGGGGGGTAGCGGAGGACAATGAGCAGTTCTTC; v_gene: TRBV6-5; d_gene: TRBD2; abundance: .; j_gene: TRBJ2-1
CDR3aa: CATASGTGVFNEQFF; CDR3nt: TGTGCCACCGCGTCCGGGACAGGGGTATTCAATGAGCAGTTCTTC; v_gene: TRBV27; d_gene: TRBD1; abundance: .; j_gene: TRBJ2-1
CDR3aa: CSALRLSEQYF; CDR3nt: TGCAGTGCTCTACGTCTGAGCGAGCAGTACTTC; v_gene: TRBV20-1; d_gene: .; abundance: .; j_gene: TRBJ2-7
CDR3aa: CASSEALSSGSSIQYF; CDR3nt: TGTGCCAGCAGTGAAGCGCTGTCTAGCGGGAGTAGCATTCAGTACTTC; v_gene: TRBV6-1; d_gene: TRBD2; abundance: .; j_gene: TRBJ2-4
CDR3aa: CASSRGESGATEAFF; CDR3nt: TGCGCCAGCAGCCGCGGGGAGTCGGGTGCCACTGAAGCTTTCTTT; v_gene: TRBV5-1; d_gene: .; abundance: once; j_gene: TRBJ1-1
CDR3aa: CAWSGGFDQPQHF; CDR3nt: TGTGCCTGGAGCGGGGGGTTCGATCAGCCCCAGCATTTT; v_gene: TRBV30; d_gene: .; abundance: .; j_gene: TRBJ1-5
CDR3aa: CASSPGQLRNTEAFF; CDR3nt: TGTGCCAGCAGCCCGGGACAGTTGAGGAACACTGAAGCTTTCTTT; v_gene: TRBV5-4; d_gene: TRBD1; abundance: few; j_gene: TRBJ1-1
CDR3aa: CASSGLRAGADTQYF; CDR3nt: TGTGCCAGCAGCGGCCTTAGAGCGGGAGCTGATACGCAGTATTTT; v_gene: TRBV28; d_gene: TRBD2; abundance: .; j_gene: TRBJ2-3
CDR3aa: CASSEATGTEAFF; CDR3nt: TGTGCCAGCAGTGAAGCGACAGGCACTGAAGCTTTCTTT; v_gene: TRBV2; d_gene: .; abundance: .; j_gene: TRBJ1-1
CDR3aa: CASSDSGAADYGYTF; CDR3nt: TGTGCCAGCAGTGACTCAGGGGCCGCGGACTATGGCTACACCTTC; v_gene: TRBV6-4; d_gene: .; abundance: .; j_gene: TRBJ1-2
CDR3aa: CASSEGLAGIYNEQFF; CDR3nt: TGCGCCAGCAGCGAGGGACTAGCGGGTATTTACAATGAGCAGTTCTTC; v_gene: TRBV5-1; d_gene: TRBD2; abundance: .; j_gene: TRBJ2-1
CDR3aa: CASQDIGSNYGYTF; CDR3nt: TGCGCCAGCCAGGACATCGGTTCTAACTATGGCTACACCTTC; v_gene: TRBV10-2; d_gene: .; abundance: few; j_gene: TRBJ1-2